The sample holds many counts of the clone carrying this T cell receptor beta chain. The data originate from a study of human T cells and chemical hapten exposure. TCRdb reanalysed the RACE reads using MiXCR and keeps one entry per CDR3 protein. The repertoire has about 380,000 distinct CDR3 sequences, around 5% of them found once; the top ten carry about 2.2%. Germline lookup yields CDR1 LGHNT and CDR2 FRNRAP. V was shortened by 2 bases and J by 7 bases, with 14 bases between the two germline ends. The CDR3 spans 14 residues. Time point given: patch test 1, 2 weeks after DPC sensitization. The treatment is: therapeutic diphenylcyclopropenone sensitization with weekly scalp DPC.

The chain carries TRBV12-5 and TRBJ1-2; D remains ambiguous. The material was whole blood, obtained in connection with sensitization to the hapten diphenylcyclopropenone (DPC). This TCR was sampled from a woman in her forties or fifties with alopecia areata. Some clones in this sample may be carry-over from other donors' samples. The CDR3 DNA reads as TGTGCTAGTGGTTTGCCCCCGCAGTCCCCTGGCTACACCTTC. Its protein is CASGLPPQSPGYTF.